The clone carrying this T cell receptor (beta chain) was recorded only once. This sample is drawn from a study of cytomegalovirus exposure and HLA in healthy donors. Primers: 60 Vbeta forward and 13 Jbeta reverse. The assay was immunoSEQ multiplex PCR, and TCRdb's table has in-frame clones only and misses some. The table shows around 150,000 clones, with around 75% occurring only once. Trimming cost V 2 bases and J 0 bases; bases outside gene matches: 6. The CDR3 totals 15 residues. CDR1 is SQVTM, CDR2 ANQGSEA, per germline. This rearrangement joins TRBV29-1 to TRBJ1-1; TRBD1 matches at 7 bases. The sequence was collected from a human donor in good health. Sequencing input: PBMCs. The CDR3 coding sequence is TGCAGCGTTGAATATATAGGGACAGTGAACACTGAAGCTTTCTTT. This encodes CSVEYIGTVNTEAFF.